One T cell receptor beta chain is described in this entry. In the authors' methods: How many nucleated cells were present was estimated from reference gene primer amplification. TCRdb's table, derived via immunoSEQ multiplex PCR, lists solely in-frame clones and lacks some. From that table come the V and J calls and clone size; the DNA was used to work out D and trimming. The data show 110,000 or so clones, 70% to 80% seen once. V lost 7 bases, J lost 1 base, and 8 bases lay in between. CDR3 size: 13 residues. The germline V gene has CDR1 PRHDT and CDR2 FYEKMQ (reference sequence). The sample is drawn from a study of blood T cell repertoires in COVID-19. Study as a whole: T cells, B-cell-depleted T cells, or PBMCs provided the cDNA or gDNA that served as material.

The TCR sequence derives from a man aged 45-65 years with acute or convalescent COVID-19. The chain has TRBV13 and TRBJ1-3; D unresolved. The sequenced sample was peripheral blood. The CDR3 region is CASTLRSGNTIYF. The CDR3 DNA is TGTGCCAGCACCCTGAGGTCTGGAAACACCATATATTTT.